This record covers a single T cell receptor beta chain. This CDR3 spans 15 amino acids. With 6 bases removed from V and 2 bases from J, the gap between germline ends came to 16 bases. CDR1 and CDR2 from the germline V gene are ENHRY and SYGVKD. This entry belongs to a study of blood T cell repertoires in COVID-19. Study summary: Some COVID-19 samples were acute and others convalescent; all came from the United States, Italy and Spain. Nucleic acid was either cDNA or gDNA, and it came from T cells, B-cell-depleted T cells, or PBMCs.

Per the original methods: Scientists estimated how many nucleated cells there were by amplifying reference gene primers. Clones were read by immunoSEQ multiplex PCR, and TCRdb kept only the in-frame ones, dropping some. V, J and clone size were drawn from that table, and D and trimming were deduced from the DNA. Among some 26,000 clones listed, roughly nine tenths were seen once. Sample: peripheral blood. The clonotype was recovered from an older man with active COVID-19. The chain is built from TRBV10-3 and TRBJ1-1; TRBD1 might be the D (6 bases). In DNA, the CDR3 is TGTGCCATCAGCCCTACACAGGGTCCTAACACTGAAGCTTTCTTT. It yields the protein CAISPTQGPNTEAFF.